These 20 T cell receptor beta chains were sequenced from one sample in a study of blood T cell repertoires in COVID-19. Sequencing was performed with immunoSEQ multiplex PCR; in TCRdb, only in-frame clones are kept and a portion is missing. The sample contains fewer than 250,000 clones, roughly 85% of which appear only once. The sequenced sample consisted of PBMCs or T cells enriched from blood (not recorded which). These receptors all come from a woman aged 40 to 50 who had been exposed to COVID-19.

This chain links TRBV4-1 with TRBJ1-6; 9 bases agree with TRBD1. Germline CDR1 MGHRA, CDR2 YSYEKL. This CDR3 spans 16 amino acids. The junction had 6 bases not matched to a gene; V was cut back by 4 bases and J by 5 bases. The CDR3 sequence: CASSPAGTGNNSPLHF. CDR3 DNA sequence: TGCGCCAGCAGCCCAGCAGGGACAGGGAATAATTCACCCCTCCACTTT.

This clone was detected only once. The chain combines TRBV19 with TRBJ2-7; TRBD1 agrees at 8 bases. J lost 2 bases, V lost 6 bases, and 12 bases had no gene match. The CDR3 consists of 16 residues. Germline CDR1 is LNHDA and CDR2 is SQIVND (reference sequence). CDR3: CASSQTDRGLPYEQYF. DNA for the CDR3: TGTGCCAGTAGCCAAACAGACAGGGGCCTACCCTACGAGCAGTACTTC.

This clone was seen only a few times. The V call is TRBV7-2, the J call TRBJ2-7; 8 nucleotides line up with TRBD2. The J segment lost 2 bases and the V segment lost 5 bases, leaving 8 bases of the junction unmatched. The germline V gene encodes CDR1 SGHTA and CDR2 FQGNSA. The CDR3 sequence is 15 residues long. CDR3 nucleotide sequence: TGTGCCAGCAGCGAAGCTAGCGGGCTAGCCTACGAGCAGTACTTC. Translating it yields CASSEASGLAYEQYF.

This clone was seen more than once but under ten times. The CDR3 reads CASSSRLAGGPYNEQFF. As DNA, the CDR3 is TGTGCCAGTAGTAGTAGACTAGCGGGGGGTCCGTACAATGAGCAGTTCTTC. This chain connects TRBV19 to TRBJ2-1, with 13 bases aligning to TRBD2. With 4 bases clipped from V and 4 bases from J, the junction kept 7 bases outside the gene matches. Germline V gene sequence: CDR1 LNHDA, CDR2 SQIVND (reference sequence). The CDR3 has 17 amino acids.

CDR3 nucleotides: TGCGCCAGCAGCTCTGGGACAGGACCCTACAATGAGCAGTTCTTC. Its translation: CASSSGTGPYNEQFF. This chain connects TRBV5-1 to TRBJ2-1, with TRBD1 identical over 8 bases. Germline CDR1 and CDR2: SGHRS and YFSETQ. V gave up 3 bases and J gave up 2 bases; unmatched junction bases: 4. The CDR3 extends over 15 amino acids.

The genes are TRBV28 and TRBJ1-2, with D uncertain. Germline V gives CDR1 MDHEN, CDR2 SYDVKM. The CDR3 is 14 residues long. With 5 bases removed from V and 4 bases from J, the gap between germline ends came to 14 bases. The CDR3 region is CASSRPSEAYGYTF. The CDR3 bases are TGTGCCAGCAGTAGGCCCAGCGAGGCCTATGGCTACACCTTC.

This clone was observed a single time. The chain's CDR3 is CASSIWDRSTDTQYF. CDR3 in DNA: TGTGCCAGCAGTATCTGGGACAGGAGCACAGATACGCAGTATTTT. This chain uses TRBV27 with TRBJ2-3; 8 bases fit TRBD1. After removal of 5 bases from V and 0 bases from J, the junction contained 4 bases not matched to a gene. The CDR3 extends over 15 amino acids. Germline-derived CDR1 and CDR2 are MNHEY and SMNVEV (reference sequence).

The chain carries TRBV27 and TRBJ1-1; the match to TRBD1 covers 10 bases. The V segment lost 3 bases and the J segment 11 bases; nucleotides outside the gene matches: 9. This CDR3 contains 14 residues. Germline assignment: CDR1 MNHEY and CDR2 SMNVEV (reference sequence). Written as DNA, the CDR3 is TGTGCCAGCAGTTTTGCCGGGACAGGGGTCGGCGCTTTCTTT. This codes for CASSFAGTGVGAFF.

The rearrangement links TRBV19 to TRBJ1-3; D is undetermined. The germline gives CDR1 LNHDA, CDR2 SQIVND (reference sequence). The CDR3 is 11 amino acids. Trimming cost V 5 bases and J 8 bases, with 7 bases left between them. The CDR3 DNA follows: TGTGCCAGTAGTCCCCGGGACACCATATATTTT. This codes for CASSPRDTIYF.

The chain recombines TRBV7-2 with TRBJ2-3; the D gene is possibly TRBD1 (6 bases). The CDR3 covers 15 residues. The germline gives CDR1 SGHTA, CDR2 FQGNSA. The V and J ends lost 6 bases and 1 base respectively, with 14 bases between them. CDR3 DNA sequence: TGTGCCAGCAGGGTTGGGGGCCCCGGCACAGATACGCAGTATTTT. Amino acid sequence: CASRVGGPGTDTQYF.

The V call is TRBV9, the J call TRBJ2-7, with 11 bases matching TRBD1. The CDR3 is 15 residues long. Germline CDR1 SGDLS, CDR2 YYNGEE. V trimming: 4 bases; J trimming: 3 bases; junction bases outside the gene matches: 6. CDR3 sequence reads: CASSPSGTGGYEQYF. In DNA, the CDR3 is TGTGCCAGCAGCCCCTCCGGGACAGGGGGCTACGAGCAGTACTTC.

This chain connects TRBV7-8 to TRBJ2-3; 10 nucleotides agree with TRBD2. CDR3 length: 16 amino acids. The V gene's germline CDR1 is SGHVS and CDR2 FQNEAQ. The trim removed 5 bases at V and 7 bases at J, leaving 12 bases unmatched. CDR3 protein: CASSPLAGVVQNTQYF. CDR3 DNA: TGTGCCAGCAGCCCGCTAGCGGGGGTCGTTCAAAATACGCAGTATTTT.

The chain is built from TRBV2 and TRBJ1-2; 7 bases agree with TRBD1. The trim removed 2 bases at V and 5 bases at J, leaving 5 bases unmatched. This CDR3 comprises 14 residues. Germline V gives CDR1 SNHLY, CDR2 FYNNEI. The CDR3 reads CASSETGERYGYTF. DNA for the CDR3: TGTGCCAGCAGTGAAACAGGGGAGAGGTATGGCTACACCTTC.

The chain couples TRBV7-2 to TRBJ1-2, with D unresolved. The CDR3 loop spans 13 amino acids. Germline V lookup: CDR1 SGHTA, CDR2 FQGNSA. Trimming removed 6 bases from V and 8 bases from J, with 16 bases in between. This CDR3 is CASRPTWEGGYTF. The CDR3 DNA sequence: TGTGCCAGCAGACCTACTTGGGAGGGAGGCTACACCTTC.

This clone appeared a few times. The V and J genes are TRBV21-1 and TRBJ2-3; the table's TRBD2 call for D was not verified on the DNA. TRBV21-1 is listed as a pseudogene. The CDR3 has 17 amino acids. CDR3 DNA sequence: TGTGCCAGCCACAAAGGGGCTAGCGGGGAGGTAACAGATACGCAGTATTTT. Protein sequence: CASHKGASGEVTDTQYF.

As DNA, the CDR3 is TGTGCCTGGAGTGAGCCAGGGTGGTCACCCCTCCACTTT. Protein: CAWSEPGWSPLHF. This chain connects TRBV30 to TRBJ1-6; the D gene is possibly TRBD1 (5 bases). V lost 1 base to trimming and J lost 10 bases, with 11 bases between them. The germline gives CDR1 GTSNPN, CDR2 SVGIG (reference sequence). This CDR3 is 13 amino acids long.

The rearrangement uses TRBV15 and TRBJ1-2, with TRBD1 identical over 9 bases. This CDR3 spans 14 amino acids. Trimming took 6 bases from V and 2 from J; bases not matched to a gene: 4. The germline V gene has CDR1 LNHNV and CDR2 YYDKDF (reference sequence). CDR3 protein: CATSRDRENYGYTF. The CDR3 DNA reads TGTGCCACCAGTAGGGACAGGGAGAACTATGGCTACACCTTC.

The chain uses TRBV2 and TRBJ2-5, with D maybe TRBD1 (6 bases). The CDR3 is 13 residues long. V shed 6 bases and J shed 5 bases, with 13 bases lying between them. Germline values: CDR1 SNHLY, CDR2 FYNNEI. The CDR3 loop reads CASRRAQGETQYF. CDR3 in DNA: TGTGCCAGCAGAAGGGCTCAGGGGGAGACCCAGTACTTC.

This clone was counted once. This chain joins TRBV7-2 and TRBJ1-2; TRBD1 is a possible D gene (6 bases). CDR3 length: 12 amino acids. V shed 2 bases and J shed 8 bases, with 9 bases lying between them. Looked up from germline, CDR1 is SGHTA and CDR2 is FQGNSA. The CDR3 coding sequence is TGTGCCAGCAGCTTAACAGGGCTCGGCTACACCTTC. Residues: CASSLTGLGYTF.

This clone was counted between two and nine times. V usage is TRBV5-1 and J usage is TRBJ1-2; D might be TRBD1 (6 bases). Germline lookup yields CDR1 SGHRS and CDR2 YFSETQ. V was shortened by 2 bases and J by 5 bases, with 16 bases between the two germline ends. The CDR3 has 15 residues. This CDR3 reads CASSFAATGEYGYTF. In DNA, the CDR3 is TGCGCCAGCAGCTTCGCAGCGACAGGCGAGTATGGCTACACCTTC.